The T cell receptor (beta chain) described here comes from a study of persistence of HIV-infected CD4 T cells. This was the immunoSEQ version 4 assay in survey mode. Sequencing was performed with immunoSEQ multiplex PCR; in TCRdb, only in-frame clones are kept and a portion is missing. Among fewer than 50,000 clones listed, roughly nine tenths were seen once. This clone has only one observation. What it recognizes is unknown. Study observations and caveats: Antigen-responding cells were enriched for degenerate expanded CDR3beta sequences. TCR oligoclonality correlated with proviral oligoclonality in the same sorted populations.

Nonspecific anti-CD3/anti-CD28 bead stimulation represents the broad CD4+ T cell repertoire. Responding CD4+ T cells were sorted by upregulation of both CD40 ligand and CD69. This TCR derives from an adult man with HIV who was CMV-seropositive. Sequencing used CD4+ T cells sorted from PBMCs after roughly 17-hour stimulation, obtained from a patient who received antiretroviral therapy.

The CDR3: CASSAGLAGHTQYF. Written as DNA, the CDR3 is TGCGCCAGCAGTGCCGGACTAGCGGGGCATACGCAGTATTTT. The chain has TRBV4-1 and TRBJ2-3, with 12 positions matching TRBD2. Unmatched junction bases numbered 5, after V lost 6 bases and J lost 7 bases. CDR1 and CDR2 from the germline V gene are MGHRA and YSYEKL. CDR3 size: 14 residues.